This TCR beta chain was captured in a study of blood T cell repertoires in COVID-19. The overall study: Some COVID-19 samples were acute and others convalescent; all came from the United States, Italy and Spain. Sources were T cells, B-cell-depleted T cells, or PBMCs; the material itself was cDNA or gDNA.

The junction had 9 bases not matched to a gene; V was cut back by 4 bases and J by 7 bases. The CDR3 is 15 residues long. Germline CDR1 reads SNHLY; CDR2 reads FYNNEI. Original processing methods: Scientists estimated how many nucleated cells there were by amplifying reference gene primers. Data came from immunoSEQ multiplex PCR; TCRdb stores just in-frame clones and leaves some out. That table furnishes V, J and clone size, whereas the DNA furnished D and trimming. The table lists 81,000 or so clones, over 75% of them singletons. The chain links TRBV2 to TRBJ1-2, with 10 bases matching TRBD1. The sequenced sample consisted of peripheral blood. This TCR was recovered from a human donor in a cohort sampled during active COVID-19. The CDR3 sequence is CASSGPLGQGGGYTF. The CDR3 coding sequence is TGTGCCAGCAGTGGTCCCCTTGGACAGGGGGGTGGCTACACCTTC.